These 32 T cell receptor beta chains originate from one sample sequenced in a study of regulatory T cells in long-lasting Graves disease (dated by TCRdb to about 2021). Library method: multiplex PCR. Sequencing relied on an Illumina HiSeq 4000. To build TCR beta libraries, CDR3 regions were amplified by Arm-PCR using iRepertoire HTBI primers. The public sequencing data were trimmed at Q25 with fastp and processed into clonotypes with MiXCR by TCRdb, which kept only in-frame beta chains. Rows are unified per CDR3 protein, each entry keeping the most common DNA and genes. The sample data list about 430,000 distinct CDR3 sequences, and roughly 15% of these were observed just once. The ten largest clones take up around 7.6% of the sample. In light of the paper, this sample's time point label describes: newly diagnosed GD, antithyroid drugs for less than 3 months. For both TCR sequencing and RNA sequencing, RNA was extracted from PBMCs in TRIzol.

These same records also appear under a second study, on T cells in Graves' hyperthyroidism and ophthalmopathy.

The sequencing used peripheral blood mononuclear cells (PBMCs), collected at new diagnosis, from a patient treated with antithyroid drugs. Receptors originate from a woman aged 40 to 50 with Graves disease. Donor details come from another sample of the same person, matched by shared clones.

This clonotype was counted many times. CDR3 amino acids: CASSRGGGEGEKTQYF. Here the CDR3 DNA reads TGTGCCAGCAGCCGAGGTGGGGGAGAGGGTGAAAAGACCCAGTACTTC. V is TRBV5-4 and J is TRBJ2-5; possibly TRBD1 or TRBD2 for D (5 bases each). The CDR3 consists of 16 residues. CDR1 and CDR2 from the germline V gene are SGHNT and YYREEE (reference sequence). V dropped 4 bases and J dropped 6 bases, with 22 bases sitting between them.

The V call is TRBV5-1, the J call TRBJ2-7; D is possibly TRBD2 (6 bases). The CDR3 runs to 14 residues. Trimming stripped 1 base from V and 0 bases from J, with 8 bases between. Germline V gives CDR1 SGHRS, CDR2 YFSETQ. The CDR3 is CASSLRESSYEQYF. The CDR3 region has the DNA TGCGCCAGCAGCTTGCGGGAGAGCTCCTACGAGCAGTACTTC.

This clonotype occurred many times. V is TRBV12-3 or TRBV12-4 and J is TRBJ2-1, with no clear D. V was clipped by 5 bases and J by 5 bases, with 13 bases between them. CDR3 length: 14 residues. CDR3 DNA sequence: TGTGCCAGCAGTATGGCCTCCCGGGACAATGAGCAGTTCTTC. Translation: CASSMASRDNEQFF.

In this sample, this clonotype turned up many times. The CDR3 DNA is TGTGCCACCACCTCAACAGATACGCAGTATTTT. Amino acids: CATTSTDTQYF. The chain couples TRBV27 to TRBJ2-3; D remains unclear. There are 11 residues in the CDR3. V was cut by 10 bases and J by 3 bases, with 8 bases left in between. Germline CDR1 MNHEY, CDR2 SMNVEV (reference sequence).

The table lists this clonotype with many counts. The rearrangement links TRBV11-3 to TRBJ2-7; TRBD1 aligns across 8 bases. Germline trimming cut 3 bases from V and 3 bases from J; bases unmatched to any gene: 7. Germline V CDR1 and CDR2: SGHNT, YENEEA. The CDR3 runs to 15 residues. CDR3 protein: CASSFYRGSGYEQYF. CDR3 nucleotide sequence: TGTGCCAGCAGCTTCTACAGGGGGTCGGGCTACGAGCAGTACTTC.

This sequence joins TRBV9 and TRBJ1-3; 7 bases are a match to TRBD1. CDR1 is SGDLS, CDR2 YYNGEE, per germline. The V and J ends lost 4 bases and 2 bases, in that order; junction bases with no gene match: 9. The CDR3 runs to 16 residues. CDR3 bases: TGTGCCAGCAGCACCTCGCCAGGGGGAGCTGGAAACACCATATATTTT. Residues: CASSTSPGGAGNTIYF.

This clonotype has a handful of counts. This chain connects TRBV9 to TRBJ2-7; D may be TRBD2 (5 bases). Trimming pared 5 bases from V and 2 bases from J, leaving 17 bases between. CDR3 length: 15 amino acids. Germline V CDR1 and CDR2: SGDLS, YYNGEE. The CDR3: CASSREAGGPYEQYF. The CDR3 nucleotides are TGTGCCAGCAGTCGAGAGGCGGGCGGACCCTACGAGCAGTACTTC.

In this sample, this clonotype turned up a few times. The rearrangement uses TRBV18 and TRBJ1-5; D remains ambiguous. V lost 1 base, J lost 7 bases, and 8 bases lay in between. The germline gives CDR1 KGHSH, CDR2 LQKENI. This CDR3 is built from 13 residues. CDR3 residues: CASSPRGDQPQHF. CDR3 coding DNA: TGTGCCAGCTCACCACGGGGAGACCAGCCCCAGCATTTT.

In this sample, this clonotype turned up many times. The chain uses TRBV28 and TRBJ2-2; tentatively, D is TRBD1 or TRBD2 (6 bases each). Germline CDR1 is MDHEN and CDR2 is SYDVKM. V was clipped by 7 bases and J by 1 base, with 19 bases between them. There are 17 residues in the CDR3. Written as DNA, the CDR3 is TGTGCCAGCATCTCCGCCCCCGGGGGCGAGAACACCGGGGAGCTGTTTTTT. This sequence encodes CASISAPGGENTGELFF.

At least ten counts were recorded for this clonotype. J is TRBJ1-4 and V is TRBV29-1; 7 bases are a match to TRBD1. CDR1 SQVTM and CDR2 ANQGSEA come from the germline V gene. This CDR3 has 14 amino acids. The V segment lost 0 bases and the J segment 8 bases; nucleotides outside the gene matches: 6. The CDR3 reads CSVEDQGVREKLFF. The CDR3 DNA reads as TGCAGCGTTGAAGATCAGGGGGTTAGGGAAAAACTGTTTTTT. Full variable domain (outside the CDR3, taken from reference TRBV29-1 and TRBJ1-4): SAVISQKPSRDICQRGTSLTIQCQVDSQVTMMFWYRQQPGQSLTLIATANQGSEATYESGFVIDKFPISRPNLTFSTLTVSNMSPEDSSIYLCSVEDQGVREKLFFGSGTQLSVL.

V usage is TRBV6-1 and J usage is TRBJ2-2; TRBD2 matches 9 bases. Losses at the gene ends were 7 bases for V and 6 bases for J; bases not matched to a gene: 18. The germline CDR1 and CDR2 sequences are MNHNS and SASEGT. This CDR3 has 18 amino acids. In DNA form, the CDR3 reads TGTGCCAGCAATCAGGCTAGCGGGAAGCTCATTAACGCCGGGGAGCTGTTTTTT. Protein: CASNQASGKLINAGELFF.

This clonotype was seen repeatedly, ten times or more. This chain joins TRBV7-2 and TRBJ2-3; possibly TRBD1 for D (6 bases). The germline V gene encodes CDR1 SGHTA and CDR2 FQGNSA. The CDR3 contains 15 residues. The V end lost 2 bases, the J end lost 2 bases, and 11 bases lay between the germline ends. Here the CDR3 reads CASSLSTGTTDTQYF. The CDR3 DNA reads TGTGCCAGCAGCTTAAGCACAGGGACCACAGATACGCAGTATTTT.

This clonotype came up many times. The gene calls are TRBV27 and TRBJ2-2, with unresolved D. This CDR3 spans 12 amino acids. V lost 4 bases and J 1 base, leaving 1 base between the germline ends. CDR1 and CDR2 (germline): MNHEY, SMNVEV (reference sequence). This CDR3 is CASSWNTGELFF. The CDR3 nucleotides read TGTGCCAGCAGTTGGAACACCGGGGAGCTGTTTTTT.

The chain links TRBV11-2 to TRBJ1-1, with D tentatively TRBD1 (5 bases). The CDR3 covers 14 residues. Per germline, CDR1 SGHAT and CDR2 FQNNGV. Deletions cut 5 bases from V and 7 bases from J, with 17 bases between. The CDR3 DNA reads TGTGCCAGCAGCCCCGGAGTTTGGGGCGTTGAAGCTTTCTTT. Translated, it gives CASSPGVWGVEAFF.

The V gene is TRBV9, the J gene TRBJ2-1, with TRBD2 matching 15 bases. The CDR3 is made up of 20 amino acids. Germline CDR1 is SGDLS and CDR2 is YYNGEE. Trimming took 0 bases from V and 2 from J; bases not matched to a gene: 9. The CDR3 sequence is CASSVAPPRTSGRAYNEQFF. The DNA of the CDR3 is TGTGCCAGCAGCGTAGCCCCCCCCAGGACTAGCGGGAGGGCCTACAATGAGCAGTTCTTC.

This clonotype has at least ten counts. The chain employs TRBV12-3 or TRBV12-4 and TRBJ2-1, with TRBD2 identical over 11 bases. The CDR3 loop spans 14 amino acids. Trimming at V came to 8 bases and at J to 6 bases, leaving 6 bases not matched to a gene. The chain's CDR3 is CASSLAGGTNEQFF. Here the CDR3 DNA reads TGTGCCAGCTCCTTAGCGGGAGGGACCAATGAGCAGTTCTTC.

This clonotype occurred many times. J is TRBJ1-2 and V is TRBV27; D not resolved. V was trimmed by 3 bases and J by 1 base, leaving 12 bases between them. The germline V gene has CDR1 MNHEY and CDR2 SMNVEV (reference sequence). This CDR3 has 15 amino acids. The CDR3 here is CASSFTPNINYGYTF. CDR3 nucleotides: TGTGCCAGCAGTTTCACACCGAATATTAACTATGGCTACACCTTC.

This clonotype was detected ten times or more. The V gene is TRBV28, the J gene TRBJ2-4; D is perhaps TRBD1 (8 bases). Germline V gene sequence: CDR1 MDHEN, CDR2 SYDVKM. The CDR3 sequence is 20 residues long. The V end lost 8 bases, the J end lost 0 bases, and 29 bases lay between the germline ends. As DNA, the CDR3 is TGTGCCAGCGGCGGGAGTCGGACAGGGTCTTTTTACGTAGCCAAAAACATTCAGTACTTC. This sequence encodes CASGGSRTGSFYVAKNIQYF.

This clonotype was recorded a few times. V and J are TRBV10-2 and TRBJ2-3; D possibly corresponds to TRBD2 (5 bases). The V and J ends lost 11 bases and 3 bases respectively, with 15 bases between them. CDR1 and CDR2 from the germline V gene are WSHSY and SAAADI. The CDR3 length is 13 residues. CDR3 sequence reads: CADAAERTDTQYF. CDR3 sequence (DNA): TGCGCCGACGCGGCGGAGCGGACAGATACGCAGTATTTT.

This clonotype has a count of ten or more. The V call is TRBV10-3, the J call TRBJ1-2; 9 nucleotides agree with TRBD1. Losses at the gene ends were 3 bases for V and 7 bases for J; bases not matched to a gene: 9. CDR1 is ENHRY, CDR2 SYGVKD, per germline. This CDR3 is built from 15 residues. The CDR3 spells CAISEPGQGFSGYTF. In nucleotides, the CDR3 is TGTGCCATCAGTGAACCGGGACAGGGATTCAGTGGCTACACCTTC.

This clonotype was seen at least ten times. This chain uses TRBV15 with TRBJ1-2; 8 bases match TRBD1. V trimming: 0 bases; J trimming: 7 bases; junction bases outside the gene matches: 7. CDR1 is LNHNV and CDR2 is YYDKDF in the germline V gene (reference sequence). This CDR3 contains 15 residues. CDR3 nucleotides: TGTGCCACCAGCAGAGATCAGACAGGGGTCGGTGGCTACACCTTC. Its protein product is CATSRDQTGVGGYTF.

Worth noting for this clonotype: With a much larger clone just one base away, this may be a read error. The genes are TRBV14 and TRBJ2-1; D is tentatively TRBD1 or TRBD2 (6 bases each). This CDR3 has 15 residues. Germline V gives CDR1 SGHDN, CDR2 FVKESK. The CDR3 DNA reads TGTGCCAGCAGCCAACAGGGGAGGTCCTACAATGAGCGGTTCTTC. Its translation is CASSQQGRSYNERFF.

The chain uses TRBV30 and TRBJ2-6; D possibly uses TRBD1 or TRBD2 (5 bases each). The CDR3 contains 17 residues. The germline gives CDR1 GTSNPN, CDR2 SVGIG (reference sequence). V was shortened by 3 bases and J by 0 bases, with 15 bases between the two germline ends. The CDR3 bases are TGTGCCTGGAGCAAAAGGGGCGGGCTCTCTGGGGCCAACGTCCTGACTTTC. This sequence encodes CAWSKRGGLSGANVLTF.

The V and J genes are TRBV11-2 and TRBJ1-2, with 9 positions matching TRBD1. Germline-derived CDR1 and CDR2 are SGHAT and FQNNGV. V was pared by 5 bases and J by 4 bases, with 8 bases of the junction left unmatched. The CDR3 covers 15 residues. CDR3 coding DNA: TGTGCCAGCAGCGAAACAGGGGGCCGGAGCTATGGCTACACCTTC. It encodes CASSETGGRSYGYTF. Drawing the rest from reference TRBV11-2 and TRBJ1-2, the complete variable domain is EAGVAQSPRYKIIEKRQSVAFWCNPISGHATLYWYQQILGQGPKLLIQFQNNGVVDDSQLPKDRFSAERLKGVDSTLKIQPAKLEDSAVYLCASSETGGRSYGYTFGSGTRLTVV.

There are a few counts of this clonotype. The V gene is TRBV5-1, the J gene TRBJ2-1, with D possibly being TRBD2 (5 bases). Trimming took off 4 bases at V and 4 bases at J, with 21 bases between the two ends. CDR3 size: 17 residues. Germline V gives CDR1 SGHRS, CDR2 YFSETQ. The CDR3 is CASSPQPGSGLYNEQFF. CDR3 sequence (DNA): TGCGCCAGCAGCCCGCAACCGGGGAGCGGCCTGTACAATGAGCAGTTCTTC.

The chain combines TRBV12-3 or TRBV12-4 with TRBJ2-5; D is ambiguous. CDR3 size: 13 residues. V was pared by 3 bases and J by 7 bases, with 12 bases between. The CDR3 sequence: CASSFDHPGTQYF. The CDR3, as DNA: TGTGCCAGCAGTTTCGACCACCCCGGGACCCAGTACTTC.

The table lists this clonotype with many counts. V and J are TRBV30 and TRBJ2-5, with a weak D call TRBD2 (6 bases). Looked up from germline, CDR1 is GTSNPN and CDR2 is SVGIG (reference sequence). Trimming removed 3 bases from V and 3 bases from J, with 11 bases in between. The CDR3 contains 13 residues. CDR3 region: CAWSGGTKETQYF. In DNA, the CDR3 is TGTGCCTGGAGCGGCGGGACCAAAGAGACCCAGTACTTC.

This clonotype was counted many times. The chain carries TRBV7-9 and TRBJ2-7; TRBD2 matches 7 bases. CDR1 is SEHNR and CDR2 is FQNEAQ in the germline V gene (reference sequence). The CDR3 loop spans 16 amino acids. The ends lost 1 base at V and 5 bases at J; junction bases unmatched: 11. In nucleotides, the CDR3 is TGTGCCAGCAGCTTAGACTTGGGCGGGAGTGCCCACGAGCAGTACTTC. Translating gives CASSLDLGGSAHEQYF. Looking up the rest from reference TRBV7-9 and TRBJ2-7 gives the full variable domain: DTGVSQNPRHKITKRGQNVTFRCDPISEHNRLYWYRQTLGQGPEFLTYFQNEAQLEKSRLLSDRFSAERPKGSFSTLEIQRTEQGDSAMYLCASSLDLGGSAHEQYFGPGTRLTVT.

The table lists this clonotype with many counts. The rearrangement uses TRBV27 and TRBJ2-7, with unresolved D. The length of the CDR3 is 14 residues. The V and J ends lost 10 bases and 3 bases respectively, with 19 bases between them. Germline values: CDR1 MNHEY, CDR2 SMNVEV (reference sequence). CDR3 nucleotide sequence: TGTGCCACCCGACGCTCGGGTCCCCACTACGAGCAGTACTTC. This encodes CATRRSGPHYEQYF.

This clonotype came up many times. The chain combines TRBV3-1 with TRBJ1-6; possible D gene TRBD1, 6 bases. The CDR3 length is 15 residues. CDR1 and CDR2 from the germline V gene are LGHDT and YNNKEL (reference sequence). V dropped 1 base and J dropped 5 bases, with 9 bases sitting between them. CDR3 nucleotides: TGTGCCAGCAGCCAAGGGGACACAGATAATTCACCCCTCCACTTT. Translation gives CASSQGDTDNSPLHF.

This clonotype was seen many times. The J gene is TRBJ1-1, the V gene TRBV5-6, with a possible D match to TRBD1 (5 bases). Trimming took off 3 bases at V and 10 bases at J, with 13 bases between the two ends. CDR1 and CDR2 from the germline V gene are SGHDT and YYEEEE. This CDR3 spans 12 amino acids. In DNA form, the CDR3 reads TGTGCCAGCAGCTCCGGGACCCTCGGAGCTTTCTTT. It encodes CASSSGTLGAFF.

V usage is TRBV12-3 or TRBV12-4 and J usage is TRBJ1-4, with 7 bases matching TRBD1. The CDR3 extends over 14 amino acids. V shed 1 base and J 15 bases; nucleotides not matched to a gene: 11. CDR3 amino acids: CASSLGQGATGVFF. CDR3 sequence (DNA): TGTGCCAGCAGTTTAGGACAGGGCGCCACGGGGGTGTTTTTT.